The 30 T cell receptor beta chains presented below share a single source sample, sequenced in a study of T-cell memory formation after mild COVID-19. TCRdb independently ran MiXCR on the 5' RACE reads; one entry per CDR3 protein. The sample lists around 200,000 distinct CDR3 sequences, roughly a tenth seen once, with 3% in the top ten. The sample taken for sequencing was PBMCs or a T cell subset sorted from them (not recorded which). The source is a man aged 18-30 years who had mild COVID-19 (a few samples of this study predate the infection). Cell type and time point are not known.

This clonotype was counted only a few times. The V call is TRBV5-1, the J call TRBJ2-1, with 8 bases aligning to TRBD2. Unmatched junction bases numbered 5, after V lost 0 bases and J lost 9 bases. Germline V gene data show CDR1 as SGHRS and CDR2 as YFSETQ. The CDR3 contains 14 residues. CDR3 DNA sequence: TGCGCCAGCAGCTTGGCGGGGGGGAGTCCTGAGCAGTTCTTC. Protein product: CASSLAGGSPEQFF.

The table lists this clonotype with many counts. This chain joins TRBV7-6 and TRBJ2-3; D perhaps matches TRBD2 (5 bases). Germline assignment: CDR1 SGHVS and CDR2 FNYEAQ. The CDR3 has 14 residues. V gave up 5 bases and J gave up 5 bases, with 14 bases separating them. The CDR3 is CASSPRTGRDTQYF. The DNA for the CDR3 is TGTGCCAGCAGCCCCAGGACTGGCAGAGATACGCAGTATTTT.

J is TRBJ2-3 and V is TRBV10-3, with D perhaps matching TRBD2 (5 bases). This CDR3 is built from 15 residues. V was shortened by 2 bases and J by 1 base, with 10 bases between the two germline ends. The germline V gene has CDR1 ENHRY and CDR2 SYGVKD. This CDR3 reads CAISERGSGTDTQYF. As DNA, the CDR3 is TGTGCCATCAGTGAGCGGGGTAGCGGCACAGATACGCAGTATTTT.

V gene TRBV5-1 combines with J gene TRBJ2-5, with 9 bases that match TRBD1. In germline, CDR1 is SGHRS, CDR2 YFSETQ. Unmatched junction bases numbered 9, after V lost 4 bases and J lost 5 bases. This CDR3 contains 15 residues. The DNA for the CDR3 is TGCGCCAGCAGCGCTTTACAGGGGGCAAGGGAGACCCAGTACTTC. Amino acid sequence: CASSALQGARETQYF.

This clonotype was observed at least ten times. This chain uses TRBV7-2 with TRBJ1-2, with D unclear. This CDR3 is 14 amino acids long. V lost 1 base and J lost 6, with 12 bases in between. The germline V gene has CDR1 SGHTA and CDR2 FQGNSA. The CDR3 nucleotides are TGTGCCAGCAGCTTAGTGGGCAGCCCTAATGGCTACACCTTC. Protein sequence: CASSLVGSPNGYTF.

At least ten counts were recorded for this clonotype. The genes are TRBV5-1 and TRBJ2-1, with D possibly being TRBD2 (6 bases). The CDR3 extends over 17 amino acids. With 0 bases removed from V and 1 base from J, the gap between germline ends came to 14 bases. The germline CDR1 and CDR2 sequences are SGHRS and YFSETQ. CDR3 DNA sequence: TGCGCCAGCAGCTTGGTGGTCGCGGGACGGTCCTACAATGAGCAGTTCTTC. It yields the protein CASSLVVAGRSYNEQFF.

The chain joins TRBV6-2 or TRBV6-3 to TRBJ2-1, with D possibly being TRBD1 (5 bases). In germline, CDR1 is MNHEY, CDR2 SVGEGT. This CDR3 contains 11 residues. DNA of the CDR3: TGTGTCATCAAGGGGTACAATGAGCAGTTCTTC. This encodes CVIKGYNEQFF.

CDR3 sequence (DNA): TGTGCCAGCAGCCCCTGGGACGCCCAAGAGACCCAGTACTTC. It specifies CASSPWDAQETQYF. This chain uses TRBV7-2 with TRBJ2-5, with D tentatively TRBD1 or TRBD2 (5 bases each). CDR1 is SGHTA, CDR2 FQGNSA, per germline. The CDR3 covers 14 residues. V lost 5 bases and J 1 base, leaving 11 bases between the germline ends.

The chain recombines TRBV5-1 with TRBJ2-5, with D perhaps matching TRBD1 (6 bases). CDR3 length: 13 residues. Germline V CDR1 and CDR2: SGHRS, YFSETQ. V shed 4 bases and J shed 5 bases, with 12 bases lying between them. CDR3 in amino acids: CASSMDSTETQYF. CDR3 DNA sequence: TGCGCCAGCAGCATGGACAGTACGGAGACCCAGTACTTC.

Written as DNA, the CDR3 is TGTGCCAGCAGTACAGCAGGTCGCGGCTACACCTTC. Protein product: CASSTAGRGYTF. The chain couples TRBV2 to TRBJ1-2; D gene uncertain. CDR3 length equals 12 residues. The germline gives CDR1 SNHLY, CDR2 FYNNEI. V lost 5 bases, J lost 8 bases, and 12 bases lay in between.

This clonotype was counted ten times or more. The chain is built from TRBV7-2 and TRBJ1-6; D ambiguous. Trimming cost V 6 bases and J 1 base, with 4 bases left between them. The V gene's germline CDR1 is SGHTA and CDR2 FQGNSA. The CDR3 is 13 amino acids. The CDR3 DNA is TGTGCCAGCAGTTTATCCTATAATTCACCCCTCCACTTT. Its protein product is CASSLSYNSPLHF.

This clonotype was counted a few times. The rearrangement joins TRBV28 to TRBJ1-5, with D perhaps TRBD1 (5 bases). This CDR3 has 15 residues. Germline V CDR1 and CDR2: MDHEN, SYDVKM. Trimming stripped 3 bases from V and 5 bases from J, with 14 bases between. This CDR3 is CASSLSQGRHQPQHF. CDR3 DNA sequence: TGTGCCAGCAGTTTGTCCCAGGGAAGGCATCAGCCCCAGCATTTT. The whole variable domain, filled in from reference TRBV28 and TRBJ1-5, reads DVKVTQSSRYLVKRTGEKVFLECVQDMDHENMFWYRQDPGLGLRLIYFSYDVKMKEKGDIPEGYSVSREKKERFSLILESASTNQTSMYLCASSLSQGRHQPQHFGDGTRLSIL.

The chain links TRBV5-1 to TRBJ1-1; maybe TRBD1 (5 bases). This CDR3 is built from 15 residues. CDR1 and CDR2 from the germline V gene are SGHRS and YFSETQ. Trimming stripped 5 bases from V and 1 base from J, with 15 bases between. In DNA form, the CDR3 reads TGCGCCAGCAGACTCTCAGGGACTTCGAACACTGAAGCTTTCTTT. This gives the protein CASRLSGTSNTEAFF.

This clonotype was counted only a few times. This chain uses TRBV28 with TRBJ1-6; 7 nucleotides align to TRBD1. The CDR3 has 14 amino acids. After removal of 3 bases from V and 8 bases from J, the junction contained 4 bases not matched to a gene. Germline assignment: CDR1 MDHEN and CDR2 SYDVKM. This CDR3 reads CASSFSGQYSPLHF. DNA for the CDR3: TGTGCCAGCAGTTTTTCGGGACAGTATTCACCCCTCCACTTT. The complete variable domain, with remaining parts taken from reference TRBV28 and TRBJ1-6, reads DVKVTQSSRYLVKRTGEKVFLECVQDMDHENMFWYRQDPGLGLRLIYFSYDVKMKEKGDIPEGYSVSREKKERFSLILESASTNQTSMYLCASSFSGQYSPLHFGNGTRLTVT.

The V gene is TRBV15, the J gene TRBJ1-6; D is perhaps TRBD1 (5 bases). V was shortened by 1 base and J by 1 base, with 8 bases between the two germline ends. The CDR3 is 16 amino acids. Germline V gene sequence: CDR1 LNHNV, CDR2 YYDKDF (reference sequence). CDR3 sequence (DNA): TGTGCCACCAGCAGAGTCCCAGGGTCCTATAATTCACCCCTCCACTTT. Amino acids: CATSRVPGSYNSPLHF.

This chain links TRBV3-1 with TRBJ2-3; 9 nucleotides match TRBD1. V lost 4 bases and J lost 4; bases outside the gene matches: 3. Germline V gene lookup returns CDR1 LGHDT and CDR2 YNNKEL (reference sequence). This CDR3 has 14 residues. This chain's CDR3 is CASSRRQGADTQYF. In DNA, the CDR3 is TGTGCCAGCAGCCGACGACAGGGGGCAGATACGCAGTATTTT.

The chain combines TRBV7-2 with TRBJ1-4; D remains ambiguous. Per germline, CDR1 SGHTA and CDR2 FQGNSA. The CDR3 runs to 14 residues. Trimming left V 6 bases short and J 4 bases short, with 12 bases between. This chain's CDR3 is CASSVDRSNEKLFF. The CDR3, as DNA: TGTGCCAGCAGTGTTGACCGTAGTAATGAAAAACTGTTTTTT.

A few counts support this clonotype. V usage is TRBV9 and J usage is TRBJ2-7; 7 bases align to TRBD2. V was pared by 5 bases and J by 0 bases, with 5 bases of the junction left unmatched. The CDR3 has 14 residues. Germline V gene sequence: CDR1 SGDLS, CDR2 YYNGEE. The CDR3, as DNA: TGTGCCAGCAGTCGGAGCGGGGACTCCTACGAGCAGTACTTC. Amino acids: CASSRSGDSYEQYF.

The V call is TRBV20-1, the J call TRBJ2-1; D is uncertain. The CDR3 is 15 amino acids. The germline V gene encodes CDR1 DFQATT and CDR2 SNEGSKA (reference sequence). CDR3 sequence (DNA): TGCAGGGTCTCCCTGGACCAATCCCACTACAATGAGCAGTTCTTC. Protein product: CRVSLDQSHYNEQFF.

This chain links TRBV7-2 with TRBJ2-2; D is perhaps TRBD1 or TRBD2 (5 bases each). In germline, CDR1 is SGHTA, CDR2 FQGNSA. V was pared by 4 bases and J by 4 bases, with 10 bases between. The CDR3 extends over 14 amino acids. CDR3 bases: TGTGCCAGCAGCTGGGACCGGTTCACCGGGGAGCTGTTTTTT. It encodes CASSWDRFTGELFF.

The chain recombines TRBV30 with TRBJ1-2, with D unresolved. The CDR3 consists of 11 residues. Trimming removed 0 bases from V and 8 bases from J, with 7 bases in between. Germline CDR1 is GTSNPN and CDR2 is SVGIG (reference sequence). The CDR3 DNA sequence: TGTGCCTGGAGTGTAACCGGAGGCTACACCTTC. Translation: CAWSVTGGYTF.

This clonotype has a handful of counts. The CDR3 region is CASSPGHEKGGYTF. As DNA, the CDR3 is TGTGCCAGCAGTCCGGGACATGAAAAGGGTGGCTACACCTTC. This chain links TRBV7-2 with TRBJ1-2; a possible D gene is TRBD1 (6 bases). The V gene lost 6 bases and the J gene lost 7 bases, with 18 bases spanning the gap. Per germline, CDR1 SGHTA and CDR2 FQGNSA. There are 14 residues in the CDR3.

This chain links TRBV7-3 with TRBJ2-1; 15 bases are a match to TRBD2. There are 16 residues in the CDR3. Germline CDR1 reads SGHTA; CDR2 reads FQGTGA. Germline trimming cut 5 bases from V and 9 bases from J; bases unmatched to any gene: 8. CDR3 residues: CASSPRTSGGAGEQFF. In DNA form, the CDR3 reads TGTGCCAGCAGCCCCAGGACTAGCGGGGGGGCGGGTGAGCAGTTCTTC.

Within the sample, this clonotype is medium-sized. This chain links TRBV5-1 with TRBJ2-1; 12 bases are a match to TRBD2. CDR3 length: 15 amino acids. CDR1 and CDR2 from the germline V gene are SGHRS and YFSETQ. The ends lost 0 bases at V and 5 bases at J; junction bases unmatched: 0. In DNA, the CDR3 is TGCGCCAGCAGCTTGGGACTAGCGGGGGACAATGAGCAGTTCTTC. Protein product: CASSLGLAGDNEQFF.

This clonotype was found a few times. The V gene is TRBV9, the J gene TRBJ2-5, with D perhaps assigned TRBD1 or TRBD2 (6 bases each). Germline-derived CDR1 and CDR2 are SGDLS and YYNGEE. Trimming shortened V by 0 bases and J by 7 bases, and 16 bases separated the two germline ends. The CDR3 has 15 residues. The CDR3 sequence is CASSVGQEGYGTQYF. The CDR3 DNA follows: TGTGCCAGCAGCGTAGGACAGGAGGGGTATGGGACCCAGTACTTC.

The chain carries TRBV7-2 and TRBJ2-1; TRBD2 might be the D (6 bases). This CDR3 spans 15 amino acids. Germline V gene sequence: CDR1 SGHTA, CDR2 FQGNSA. V was cut by 6 bases and J by 6 bases, with 18 bases left in between. The CDR3 spells CASRPKAGSGNEQFF. CDR3 coding DNA: TGTGCCAGCAGACCAAAGGCGGGTAGCGGCAATGAGCAGTTCTTC.

The sample holds a few counts of this clonotype. The chain is built from TRBV7-2 and TRBJ2-1; 8 bases match TRBD2. V gave up 1 base and J gave up 0 bases; unmatched junction bases: 2. This CDR3 contains 16 residues. The germline V gene has CDR1 SGHTA and CDR2 FQGNSA. CDR3 nucleotide sequence: TGTGCCAGCAGCTTAGAGCGGGGGAGCTCCTACAATGAGCAGTTCTTC. Protein product: CASSLERGSSYNEQFF.

The sample holds a few counts of this clonotype. The chain recombines TRBV15 with TRBJ2-5; D tentatively reads TRBD1 or TRBD2 (5 bases each). CDR3 size: 13 residues. The ends were cut back, 9 bases at V and 5 bases at J, with 16 bases in the middle. Germline loops: CDR1 LNHNV, CDR2 YYDKDF (reference sequence). In DNA, the CDR3 is TGTGCCACTACCGGGACGATATGGGAGACCCAGTACTTC. Protein: CATTGTIWETQYF.

This clonotype was detected a few times. The chain couples TRBV15 to TRBJ1-5, with D perhaps matching TRBD1 (5 bases). V shed 0 bases and J shed 0 bases, with 15 bases lying between them. The CDR3 contains 18 residues. Germline CDR1 reads LNHNV; CDR2 reads YYDKDF (reference sequence). CDR3 coding DNA: TGTGCCACCAGCAGAGATCTCGGGGGAACAGTTAGCAATCAGCCCCAGCATTTT. It translates to CATSRDLGGTVSNQPQHF.

The table lists this clonotype with many counts. The chain is built from TRBV7-9 and TRBJ2-1; 10 bases are a match to TRBD1. Germline CDR1 and CDR2: SEHNR and FQNEAQ (reference sequence). CDR3 length: 15 residues. V shed 4 bases, J shed 2 bases, and the junction held 2 bases outside the gene matches. In DNA form, the CDR3 reads TGTGCCAGCAGCTCTGGGACAGGGGCCTACAATGAGCAGTTCTTC. Protein sequence: CASSSGTGAYNEQFF.